The 21 T cell receptor beta chains given below trace back to one sample, sequenced in a study of blood T cells in healthy people across ages. The second PCR ran 7 to 11 cycles with a sample-barcoded 5' primer and J-beta primers. A single record per CDR3 protein comes from TCRdb applying MiXCR to the 5' RACE reads. The table shows fewer than 950,000 distinct CDR3 sequences, with 36% occurring only once. The sequenced sample consisted of blood. Source of these receptors: a man younger than 35 in good health.

The genes are TRBV7-9 and TRBJ1-5, with a possible D match to TRBD1 (5 bases). V gave up 2 bases and J gave up 6 bases, with 11 bases separating them. Looked up from germline, CDR1 is SEHNR and CDR2 is FQNEAQ (reference sequence). CDR3 length: 14 residues. CDR3 nucleotide sequence: TGTGCCAGCAGCTTAAAAGGCCAGGGTCAGCCCCAGCATTTT. It is translated as CASSLKGQGQPQHF.

The chain has TRBV5-1 and TRBJ1-1, with D maybe TRBD1 (6 bases). Trimming took off 3 bases at V and 1 base at J, with 16 bases between the two ends. The length of the CDR3 is 16 residues. Germline V gene sequence: CDR1 SGHRS, CDR2 YFSETQ. This chain's CDR3 is CASSSTLRTENTEAFF. CDR3 DNA sequence: TGCGCCAGCAGCTCCACACTACGGACAGAGAACACTGAAGCTTTCTTT.

On this clonotype: Given a much more abundant clone one base away, this may be a read error. The chain joins TRBV12-3 or TRBV12-4 to TRBJ1-2; D call uncertain. The V end lost 3 bases, the J end lost 2 bases, and 7 bases lay between the germline ends. The CDR3 sequence is 13 residues long. The CDR3 coding sequence is TGTGCCAGCAGTTTCGACGGAAACTATGGCTACACCTTC. Translated, it gives CASSFDGNYGYTF.

The chain couples TRBV5-1 to TRBJ1-6; the match to TRBD1 covers 7 bases. Germline CDR1 SGHRS, CDR2 YFSETQ. Trimming removed 4 bases from V and 7 bases from J; junction bases left unmatched: 8. This CDR3 is built from 15 residues. The CDR3 here is CASSLGQERNSPLHF. The DNA of the CDR3 is TGCGCCAGCAGCCTAGGACAGGAGAGGAATTCACCCCTCCACTTT.

This clonotype has a count of ten or more. This chain connects TRBV7-8 to TRBJ2-5, with 7 bases that match TRBD2. Germline V CDR1 and CDR2: SGHVS, FQNEAQ. Unmatched junction bases numbered 1, after V lost 0 bases and J lost 0 bases. The CDR3 runs 15 residues. CDR3 coding DNA: TGTGCCAGCAGCTTAGCGGGGGGGTACCAAGAGACCCAGTACTTC. It yields the protein CASSLAGGYQETQYF.

The rearrangement links TRBV29-1 to TRBJ1-2; D perhaps matches TRBD1 (6 bases). The CDR3 sequence is 17 residues long. The V end lost 0 bases, the J end lost 3 bases, and 20 bases lay between the germline ends. Germline loops: CDR1 SQVTM, CDR2 ANQGSEA. The CDR3 nucleotides read TGCAGCGTTGAAGATATAGGCAGGGGCGAACACTACTATGGCTACACCTTC. Its protein product is CSVEDIGRGEHYYGYTF.

A word on this clonotype: Possible read error: a much larger clone is one base away. V is TRBV5-1 and J is TRBJ2-3, with no clear D. CDR1 and CDR2 from the germline V gene are SGHRS and YFSETQ. The CDR3 has 13 residues. The CDR3: CARSLAAGDTQYF. The CDR3 DNA reads TGCGCCCGCAGCTTGGCCGCTGGAGATACGCAGTATTTT. Combining the CDR3 with reference TRBV5-1 and TRBJ2-3 gives the whole variable domain KAGVTQTPRYLIKTRGQQVTLSCSPISGHRSVSWYQQTPGQGLQFLFEYFSETQRNKGNFPGRFSGRQFSNSRSEMNVSTLELGDSALYLCARSLAAGDTQYFGPGTRLTVL.

On this clonotype: This may come from a read error, since a much larger clone is one base off. This chain connects TRBV5-1 to TRBJ1-2; D perhaps matches TRBD1 (6 bases). Germline CDR1 reads SGHRS; CDR2 reads YFSETQ. The CDR3 extends over 15 amino acids. DNA of the CDR3: TGCGTCAGCAGCTTGGGGGCAGGTAACAACTATGGCTACACCTTC. Its protein is CVSSLGAGNNYGYTF.

This clonotype was counted only a few times. The chain employs TRBV11-2 and TRBJ2-1; perhaps TRBD1 as D (6 bases). Germline V lookup: CDR1 SGHAT, CDR2 FQNNGV. This CDR3 is built from 17 residues. V was shortened by 0 bases and J by 3 bases, with 15 bases between the two germline ends. The CDR3 loop reads CASSLEQGDPIYNEQFF. CDR3 coding DNA: TGTGCCAGCAGCTTAGAACAGGGTGACCCTATCTACAATGAGCAGTTCTTC.

The V call is TRBV6-6, the J call TRBJ2-7, with D possibly matching TRBD2 (5 bases). The CDR3 has 15 amino acids. Deletions cut 2 bases from V and 0 bases from J, with 11 bases between. CDR1 MNHNY and CDR2 SVGAGI come from the germline V gene (reference sequence). The CDR3 reads CASSYTKDFSYEQYF. The CDR3 nucleotides read TGTGCCAGCAGTTACACGAAGGACTTCTCCTACGAGCAGTACTTC.

The chain joins TRBV12-3 or TRBV12-4 to TRBJ1-1; D gene ambiguous. The V gene lost 8 bases and the J gene lost 8 bases, with 18 bases spanning the gap. The CDR3 is 13 amino acids. The CDR3 DNA sequence: TGTGCCAGCTTTCGGGTGTGGGGAGGGGAAGCTTTCTTT. It yields the protein CASFRVWGGEAFF.

The chain has TRBV6-6 and TRBJ2-3, with D perhaps TRBD1 (5 bases). From germline, CDR1 is MNHNY and CDR2 SVGAGI (reference sequence). The length of the CDR3 is 12 residues. The ends were cut back, 6 bases at V and 3 bases at J, with 7 bases in the middle. Written as DNA, the CDR3 is TGTGCCAGCAGGCCAGGGACAGATACGCAGTATTTT. Encoded protein: CASRPGTDTQYF.

As to this clonotype: A single base separates this from a much larger clone, so it may be a read error. The V call is TRBV11-2, the J call TRBJ2-3; perhaps TRBD2 as D (6 bases). Trimming shortened V by 5 bases and J by 6 bases, and 9 bases separated the two germline ends. The CDR3 has 12 amino acids. Germline V CDR1 and CDR2: SGHAT, FQNNGV. DNA for the CDR3: TGTGCCAGCAGCCATGGGGGGGATACGCAGTATTTT. Amino acid sequence: CASSHGGDTQYF. Based on the CDR3 plus reference TRBV11-2 and TRBJ2-3, the full variable domain is EAGVAQSPRYKIIEKRQSVAFWCNPISGHATLYWYQQILGQGPKLLIQFQNNGVVDDSQLPKDRFSAERLKGVDSTLKIQPAKLEDSAVYLCASSHGGDTQYFGPGTRLTVL.

This clonotype has more than one count but fewer than ten. This chain connects TRBV20-1 to TRBJ2-1, with 10 nucleotides matching TRBD2. In germline, CDR1 is DFQATT, CDR2 SNEGSKA (reference sequence). J lost 8 bases, V lost 3 bases, and 4 bases had no gene match. The CDR3 spans 13 residues. CDR3 amino acids: CSASLAGVYEQFF. In DNA form, the CDR3 reads TGCAGTGCTAGTCTAGCGGGGGTGTATGAGCAGTTCTTC.

The chain uses TRBV25-1 and TRBJ2-4; 7 positions match TRBD2. From germline, CDR1 is MGHDK and CDR2 SYGVNS. The J segment lost 3 bases and the V segment lost 2 bases, leaving 4 bases of the junction unmatched. CDR3 size: 15 residues. CDR3 in DNA: TGTGCCAGCAGTGAACCTGCTAGCGGCAAAAACATTCAGTACTTC. Its protein is CASSEPASGKNIQYF.

Only a few counts were recorded for this clonotype. The genes are TRBV29-1 and TRBJ1-1; D is perhaps TRBD1 (5 bases). The CDR3 runs 14 residues. Germline loops: CDR1 SQVTM, CDR2 ANQGSEA. The V end lost 4 bases, the J end lost 3 bases, and 15 bases lay between the germline ends. The chain's CDR3 is CSVATQGTYTEAFF. The DNA of the CDR3 is TGCAGCGTTGCCACCCAGGGAACCTACACTGAAGCTTTCTTT.

This clonotype was found a few times. This chain uses TRBV6-2 or TRBV6-3 with TRBJ2-4; D unresolved. This CDR3 is 18 amino acids long. From germline, CDR1 is MNHEY and CDR2 SVGEGT. Trimming stripped 5 bases from V and 0 bases from J, with 20 bases between. The CDR3 DNA follows: TGTGCCAGCAGTCCTCTCCGGGCCGTAACCCTAGCCAAAAACATTCAGTACTTC. This sequence encodes CASSPLRAVTLAKNIQYF.

As to this clonotype: A clone one base away is much larger, so this may be a read error. V and J are TRBV7-2 and TRBJ1-2; D gene ambiguous. V lost 2 bases to trimming and J lost 3 bases, with 4 bases between them. The CDR3 runs to 12 residues. From germline, CDR1 is SGHTA and CDR2 FQGNSA. In DNA, the CDR3 is TGTGCCAGCAGCTTATTGGACTATGGCTACACCTTC. Its translation: CASSLLDYGYTF.

The chain joins TRBV20-1 to TRBJ2-5, with D possibly matching TRBD1 (6 bases). Germline CDR1 is DFQATT and CDR2 is SNEGSKA (reference sequence). The V gene lost 6 bases and the J gene lost 1 base, with 12 bases spanning the gap. The CDR3 runs 13 residues. CDR3 loop: CSATRTVQETQYF. In DNA form, the CDR3 reads TGCAGTGCCACCCGGACAGTCCAAGAGACCCAGTACTTC.

This clonotype was counted only a few times. The V call is TRBV28, the J call TRBJ1-2, with unresolved D. Germline CDR1 is MDHEN and CDR2 is SYDVKM. The V end lost 8 bases, the J end lost 6 bases, and 13 bases lay between the germline ends. This CDR3 is 12 amino acids long. Written as DNA, the CDR3 is TGTGCCAGCGGGTCCCTTAAAGATGGCTACACCTTC. This codes for CASGSLKDGYTF.

The chain uses TRBV18 and TRBJ2-4, with a tentative D call TRBD1 (6 bases). This CDR3 has 14 residues. Between the trimmed V and J ends, which lost 3 bases and 13 bases, there was a span of 19 bases. The germline CDR1 and CDR2 sequences are KGHSH and LQKENI. The CDR3 loop is CASSPNREAFGQYF. For the CDR3, the DNA is TGTGCCAGCTCACCGAACAGGGAAGCGTTCGGGCAGTACTTC.